These 5 T cell receptor beta chains share one sample of origin, sequenced in a study of identical twins listed by TCRdb under 2016. The library was prepared using 5' RACE. TCRdb names Illumina HiSeq 2000 as the instrument used. The public reads were reprocessed in TCRdb via fastp at Q25 and MiXCR, keeping in-frame beta chains. A single entry per CDR3 protein holds the most common genes and DNA from its merged rows. A total of about 530,000 distinct CDR3 sequences appear in this sample, approximately 20% of them only once. The ten largest clones represent roughly 0.5% of the sample. The same sample was also studied in work on yellow fever vaccine responses in identical twins.

Sample: CD4+ T cells sorted from blood. The receptors here all came from a woman younger than 30 in good health.

In this sample, this clonotype turned up many times. The V and J genes are TRBV3-1 and TRBJ1-2, with D unresolved. This CDR3 comprises 14 residues. Germline lookup yields CDR1 LGHDT and CDR2 YNNKEL (reference sequence). V lost 0 bases and J 4 bases, leaving 9 bases between the germline ends. CDR3 DNA: TGTGCCAGCAGCCAAGATACAGCCTTCTATGGCTACACCTTC. Translated: CASSQDTAFYGYTF.

A few counts support this clonotype. This sequence joins TRBV5-1 and TRBJ2-1; the match to TRBD2 covers 13 bases. Per germline, CDR1 SGHRS and CDR2 YFSETQ. V gave up 4 bases and J gave up 4 bases; unmatched junction bases: 2. The CDR3 spans 15 residues. CDR3 DNA: TGCGCCAGCAGCGAGACTAGCGGGGGGTACAATGAGCAGTTCTTC. It specifies CASSETSGGYNEQFF.

This clonotype appeared a few times. The rearrangement links TRBV6-1 to TRBJ2-5, with D perhaps TRBD2 (5 bases). Trimming cost V 6 bases and J 1 base, with 9 bases left between them. Germline values: CDR1 MNHNS, CDR2 SASEGT. There are 13 residues in the CDR3. CDR3 sequence: CASRIRGQETQYF. The CDR3 DNA sequence: TGTGCCAGCAGAATACGGGGCCAAGAGACCCAGTACTTC.

The gene calls are TRBV7-9 and TRBJ1-6; 8 bases align to TRBD1. J was trimmed by 4 bases and V by 4 bases; bases with no gene match: 3. CDR3 length: 15 residues. In germline, CDR1 is SEHNR, CDR2 FQNEAQ (reference sequence). In DNA, the CDR3 is TGTGCCAGCAGCTACGGACAGGGTTATAATTCACCCCTCCACTTT. Encoded protein: CASSYGQGYNSPLHF.

This clonotype has ten or more counts. The CDR3 reads CASTKGVAVRTDTQYF. CDR3 coding DNA: TGTGCCAGCACCAAAGGGGTAGCGGTCCGCACAGATACGCAGTATTTT. The gene calls are TRBV7-9 and TRBJ2-3, with D possibly being TRBD2 (6 bases). The CDR3 totals 16 residues. Germline CDR1 is SEHNR and CDR2 is FQNEAQ (reference sequence). The V and J ends lost 7 bases and 1 base respectively, with 18 bases between them.